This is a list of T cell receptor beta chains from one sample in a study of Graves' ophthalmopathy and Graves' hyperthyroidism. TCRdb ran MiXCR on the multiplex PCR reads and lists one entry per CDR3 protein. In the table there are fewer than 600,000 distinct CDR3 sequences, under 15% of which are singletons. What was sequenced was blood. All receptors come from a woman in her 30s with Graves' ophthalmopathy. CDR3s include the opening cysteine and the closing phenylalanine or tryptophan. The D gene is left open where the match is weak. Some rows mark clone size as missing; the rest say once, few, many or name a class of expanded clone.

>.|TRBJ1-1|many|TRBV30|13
CAWTGQRNTEAFF
TGTGCCTGGACGGGACAAAGGAACACTGAAGCTTTCTTT
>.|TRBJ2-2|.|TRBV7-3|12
CASSSQAGELFF
TGTGCCAGCAGCTCCCAAGCCGGGGAGCTGTTTTTT
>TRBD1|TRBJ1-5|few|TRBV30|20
CAWTPDPGQGARGSNQPQHF
TGTGCCTGGACCCCCGATCCGGGACAGGGGGCGCGGGGCAGCAATCAGCCCCAGCATTTT
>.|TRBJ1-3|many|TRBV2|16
CASSEYPSPSGNTIYF
TGTGCCAGCAGTGAATACCCCAGCCCCTCTGGAAACACCATATATTTT
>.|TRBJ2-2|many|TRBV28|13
CASSWRGTGELFF
TGTGCCAGCAGTTGGAGGGGCACCGGGGAGCTGTTTTTT
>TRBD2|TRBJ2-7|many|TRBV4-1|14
CASSQVAGGYEQYF
TGCGCCAGCAGCCAAGTAGCGGGAGGGTACGAGCAGTACTTC
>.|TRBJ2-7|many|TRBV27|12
CASGNSSYEQYF
TGTGCCAGCGGGAATAGCTCCTACGAGCAGTACTTC
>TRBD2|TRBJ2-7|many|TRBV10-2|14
CASSESRGALEQYF
TGCGCCAGCAGTGAGTCGCGGGGGGCCCTCGAGCAGTACTTC
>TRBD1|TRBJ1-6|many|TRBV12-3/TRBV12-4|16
CASRGDRVKLVAPLHF
TGTGCCAGCAGGGGGGACAGGGTGAAATTGGTGGCACCCCTCCACTTT
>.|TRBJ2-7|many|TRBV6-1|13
CASSEGRPYEQYF
TGTGCCAGCAGTGAAGGTCGGCCCTACGAGCAGTACTTC
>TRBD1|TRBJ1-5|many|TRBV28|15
CASDMTGYSNQPQHF
TGTGCCAGCGACATGACAGGGTATAGCAATCAGCCCCAGCATTTT
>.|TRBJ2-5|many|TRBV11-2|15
CASSSTTGGGKTQYF
TGTGCCAGCAGCTCAACCACGGGGGGCGGGAAGACCCAGTACTTC
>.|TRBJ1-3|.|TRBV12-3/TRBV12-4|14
CASNWTVSGNTIYF
TGTGCCAGCAATTGGACGGTCTCTGGAAACACCATATATTTT
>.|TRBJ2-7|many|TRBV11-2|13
CASSFGDIRLEYF
TGTGCCAGCAGCTTTGGGGATATACGGCTAGAGTACTTC
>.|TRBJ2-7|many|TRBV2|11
CASGRGNEQYF
TGTGCCAGCGGTCGAGGGAACGAGCAGTACTTC
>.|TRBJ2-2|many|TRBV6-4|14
CASSEKDGYGELFF
TGTGCCAGCAGTGAAAAGGACGGATACGGGGAGCTGTTTTTT
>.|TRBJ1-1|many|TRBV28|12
CASSGQNTEAFF
TGTGCCAGTAGTGGGCAGAACACTGAAGCTTTCTTT
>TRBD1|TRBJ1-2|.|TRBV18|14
CASSPPGQGLTYTF
TGTGCCAGCTCACCCCCGGGACAGGGCCTCACCTACACCTTC
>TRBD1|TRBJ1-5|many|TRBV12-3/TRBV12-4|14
CASSQTTGGRPQHF
TGTGCCAGCAGCCAGACGACAGGGGGGCGGCCCCAGCATTTT
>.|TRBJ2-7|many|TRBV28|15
CASSFLDGSSYEQYF
TGTGCCAGCAGTTTTTTGGACGGGAGCTCCTACGAGCAGTACTTC
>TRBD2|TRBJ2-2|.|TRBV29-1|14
CSVGGSGSVGELFF
TGCAGCGTTGGGGGAAGCGGGAGCGTCGGGGAGCTGTTTTTT
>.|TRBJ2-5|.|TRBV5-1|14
CASSLGSGLGTQYF
TGCGCCAGCAGCTTGGGGTCGGGCCTAGGGACCCAGTACTTC
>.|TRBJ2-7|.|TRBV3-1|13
CASSPPGLNEQYF
TGTGCCAGCAGCCCCCCGGGACTCAACGAGCAGTACTTC
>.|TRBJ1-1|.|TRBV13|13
CASSTGTTTEAFF
TGTGCCAGCTCCACGGGGACAACCACTGAAGCTTTCTTT
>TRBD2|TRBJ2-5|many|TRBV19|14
CASSTTSAQETQYF
TGTGCCAGTAGTACCACTAGCGCCCAAGAGACCCAGTACTTC
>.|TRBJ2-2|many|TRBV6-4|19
CASLVPPQIWGWDTGELFF
TGTGCCAGCTTAGTACCCCCCCAAATATGGGGTTGGGACACCGGGGAGCTGTTTTTT
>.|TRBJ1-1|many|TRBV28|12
CASGTMNTEAFF
TGTGCCAGCGGGACGATGAACACTGAAGCTTTCTTT
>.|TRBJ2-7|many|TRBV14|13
CASSQYHSYEQYF
TGTGCCAGCAGCCAATATCACAGCTACGAGCAGTACTTC
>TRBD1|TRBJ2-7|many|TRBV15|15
CATSRTGGAMGEQYF
TGTGCCACCAGCCGGACAGGGGGCGCTATGGGGGAGCAGTACTTC
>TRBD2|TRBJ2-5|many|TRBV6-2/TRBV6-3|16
CASRLAGGPYQETQYF
TGTGCCAGCAGACTAGCGGGAGGGCCGTACCAAGAGACCCAGTACTTC
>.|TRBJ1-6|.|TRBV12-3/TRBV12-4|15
CASKLTGSYNSPLHF
TGTGCCAGCAAGCTAACAGGGTCCTATAATTCACCCCTCCACTTT
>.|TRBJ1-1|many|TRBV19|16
CASSIDQKGKNTEAFF
TGTGCCAGTAGTATAGATCAAAAGGGTAAGAACACTGAAGCTTTCTTT
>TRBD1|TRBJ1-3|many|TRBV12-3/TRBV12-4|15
CASRSDRLSGNTIYF
TGTGCCAGCAGATCGGACAGGCTCTCTGGAAACACCATATATTTT
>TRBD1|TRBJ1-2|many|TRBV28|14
CASSRTGGWYGYTF
TGTGCCAGCAGCCGGACAGGGGGGTGGTATGGCTACACCTTC
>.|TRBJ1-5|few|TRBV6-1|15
CASSLYFRPNQPQHF
TGTGCCAGCAGTCTTTACTTTAGGCCTAATCAGCCCCAGCATTTT
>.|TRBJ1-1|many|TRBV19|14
CASSIPGRNTEAFF
TGTGCCAGTAGTATACCCGGGAGGAACACTGAAGCTTTCTTT
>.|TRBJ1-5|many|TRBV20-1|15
CSATDSLNMVQPQHF
TGCAGTGCAACGGACAGCCTAAACATGGTTCAGCCCCAGCATTTT
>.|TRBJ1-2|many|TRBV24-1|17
CATSDPKVGGRESGYTF
TGTGCCACCAGTGACCCAAAGGTCGGGGGGCGCGAGTCTGGCTACACCTTC
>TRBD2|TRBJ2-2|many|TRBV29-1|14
CSVPSGTNTGELFF
TGCAGCGTTCCTAGCGGGACGAACACCGGGGAGCTGTTTTTT
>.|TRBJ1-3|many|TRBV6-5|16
CASTEDGSFSGNTIYF
TGTGCCAGCACCGAGGACGGATCTTTCTCTGGAAACACCATATATTTT
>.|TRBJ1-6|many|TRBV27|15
CASSFGQGTHSPLHF
TGTGCCAGCAGTTTCGGTCAGGGAACGCACTCACCCCTCCACTTT